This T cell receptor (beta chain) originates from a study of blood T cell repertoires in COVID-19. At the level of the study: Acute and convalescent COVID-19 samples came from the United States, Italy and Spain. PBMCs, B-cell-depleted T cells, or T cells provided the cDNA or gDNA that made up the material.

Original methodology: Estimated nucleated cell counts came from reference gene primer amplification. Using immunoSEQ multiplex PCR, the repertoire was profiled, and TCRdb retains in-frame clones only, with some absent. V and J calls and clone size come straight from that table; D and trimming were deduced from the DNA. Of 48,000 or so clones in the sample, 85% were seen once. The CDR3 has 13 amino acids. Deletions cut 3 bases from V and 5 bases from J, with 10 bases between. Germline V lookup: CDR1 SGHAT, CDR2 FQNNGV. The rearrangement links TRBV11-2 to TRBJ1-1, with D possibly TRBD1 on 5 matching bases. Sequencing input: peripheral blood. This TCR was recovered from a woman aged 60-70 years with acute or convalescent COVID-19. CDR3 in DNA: TGTGCCAGCAGCTTCAATCAGGGAACTGAAGCTTTCTTT. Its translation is CASSFNQGTEAFF.